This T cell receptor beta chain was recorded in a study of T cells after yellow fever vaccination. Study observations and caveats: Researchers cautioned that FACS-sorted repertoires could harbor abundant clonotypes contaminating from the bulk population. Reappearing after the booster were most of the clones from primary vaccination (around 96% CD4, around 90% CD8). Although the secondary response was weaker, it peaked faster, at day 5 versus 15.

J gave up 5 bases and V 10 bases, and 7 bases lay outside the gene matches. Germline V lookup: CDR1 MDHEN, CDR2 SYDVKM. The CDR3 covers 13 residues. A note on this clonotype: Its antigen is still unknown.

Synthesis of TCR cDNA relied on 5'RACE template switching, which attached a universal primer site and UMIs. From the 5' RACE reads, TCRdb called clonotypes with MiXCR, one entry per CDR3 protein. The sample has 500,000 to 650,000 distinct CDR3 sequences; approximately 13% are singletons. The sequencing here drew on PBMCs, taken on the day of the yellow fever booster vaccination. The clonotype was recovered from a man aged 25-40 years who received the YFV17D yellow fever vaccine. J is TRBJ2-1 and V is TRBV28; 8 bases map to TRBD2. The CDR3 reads CAKNSGTHNEQFF. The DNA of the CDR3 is TGTGCCAAGAATAGCGGGACTCACAATGAGCAGTTCTTC.